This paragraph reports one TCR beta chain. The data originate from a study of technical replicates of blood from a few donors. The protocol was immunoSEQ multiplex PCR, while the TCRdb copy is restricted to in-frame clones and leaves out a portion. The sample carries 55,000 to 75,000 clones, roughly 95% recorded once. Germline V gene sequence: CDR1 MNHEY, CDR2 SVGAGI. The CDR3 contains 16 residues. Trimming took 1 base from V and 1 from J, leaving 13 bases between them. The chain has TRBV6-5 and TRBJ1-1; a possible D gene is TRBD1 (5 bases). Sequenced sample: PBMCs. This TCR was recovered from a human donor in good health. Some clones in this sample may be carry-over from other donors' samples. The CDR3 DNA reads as TGTGCCAGCAGTTACTACGCCAGGGCTGAGAACACTGAAGCTTTCTTT. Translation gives CASSYYARAENTEAFF.